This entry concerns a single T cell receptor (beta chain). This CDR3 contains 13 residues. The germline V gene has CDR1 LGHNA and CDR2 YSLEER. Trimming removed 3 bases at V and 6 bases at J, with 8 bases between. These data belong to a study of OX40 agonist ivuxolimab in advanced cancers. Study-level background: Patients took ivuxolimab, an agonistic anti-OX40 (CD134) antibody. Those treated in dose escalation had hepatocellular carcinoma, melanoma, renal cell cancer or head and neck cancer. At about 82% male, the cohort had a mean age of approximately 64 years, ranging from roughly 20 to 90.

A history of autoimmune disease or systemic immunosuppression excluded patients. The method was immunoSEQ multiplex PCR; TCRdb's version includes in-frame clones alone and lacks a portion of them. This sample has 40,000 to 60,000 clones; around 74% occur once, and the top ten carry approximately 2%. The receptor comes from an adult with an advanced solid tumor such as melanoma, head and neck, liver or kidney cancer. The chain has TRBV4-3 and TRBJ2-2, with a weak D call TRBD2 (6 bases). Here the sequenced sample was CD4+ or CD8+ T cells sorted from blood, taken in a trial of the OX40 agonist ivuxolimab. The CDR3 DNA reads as TGCGCCAGCAGCCATGGCGGGGCCGGGGAGCTGTTTTTT. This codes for CASSHGGAGELFF.